This note documents a single TCR beta chain sequence. Individuals drawn from 20 to 30 US areas were roughly 18 to 89 years old. Recovery meant two consecutive negative NP/OP PCR tests, professional clearance, or resolved symptoms. The CDR3 has 15 amino acids. V gave up 6 bases and J gave up 4 bases; unmatched junction bases: 9. The V gene's germline CDR1 is SGHKS and CDR2 YYEKEE (reference sequence). This sample stems from a study of blood T cell repertoires in COVID-19. Sequenced by immunoSEQ multiplex PCR; TCRdb stores in-frame clones only, minus some. The sample carries 300,000 to 400,000 clones, approximately 90% recorded once.

The chain combines TRBV5-5 with TRBJ1-4; 7 nucleotides agree with TRBD1. The clonotype originates from a woman aged 18-30 years who had recovered from COVID-19. The sample consisted of PBMCs or T cells enriched from blood (not recorded which). Here the CDR3 reads CASNDRERVNEKLFF. The CDR3 DNA sequence: TGTGCCAGCAACGACAGGGAACGGGTTAATGAAAAACTGTTTTTT.